This entry concerns a single T cell receptor beta chain. Enrolled through a virtual design, the participants were between 18 and 89 years of age and came from 24 US areas. Clinical history as reported by participants underpinned cohort assignment. Resolution of symptoms, clearance, or two negative PCRs was present in recovered Cohort 3 donors. This specimen comes from a study of blood T cell repertoires in COVID-19. Sequenced by immunoSEQ multiplex PCR; TCRdb stores in-frame clones only, minus some. The sample records 350,000 to 550,000 clones, 80% to 90% being singletons. Sequencing used PBMCs or T cells enriched from blood (not recorded which). The TCR comes from a man aged 30 to 39 who had recovered from COVID-19.

The chain's CDR3 is CASSLSSGEAFF. The CDR3 DNA sequence: TGTGCCAGCAGCTTGTCGTCAGGGGAAGCTTTCTTT. The gene calls are TRBV5-6 and TRBJ1-1, with a possible D match to TRBD1 (5 bases). V was clipped by 1 base and J by 8 bases, with 9 bases between them. Germline V gene sequence: CDR1 SGHDT, CDR2 YYEEEE. This CDR3 is 12 amino acids long. The full variable domain, its missing parts supplied by reference TRBV5-6 and TRBJ1-1, is DAGVTQSPTHLIKTRGQQVTLRCSPKSGHDTVSWYQQALGQGPQFIFQYYEEEERQRGNFPDRFSGHQFPNYSSELNVNALLLGDSALYLCASSLSSGEAFFGQGTRLTVV.